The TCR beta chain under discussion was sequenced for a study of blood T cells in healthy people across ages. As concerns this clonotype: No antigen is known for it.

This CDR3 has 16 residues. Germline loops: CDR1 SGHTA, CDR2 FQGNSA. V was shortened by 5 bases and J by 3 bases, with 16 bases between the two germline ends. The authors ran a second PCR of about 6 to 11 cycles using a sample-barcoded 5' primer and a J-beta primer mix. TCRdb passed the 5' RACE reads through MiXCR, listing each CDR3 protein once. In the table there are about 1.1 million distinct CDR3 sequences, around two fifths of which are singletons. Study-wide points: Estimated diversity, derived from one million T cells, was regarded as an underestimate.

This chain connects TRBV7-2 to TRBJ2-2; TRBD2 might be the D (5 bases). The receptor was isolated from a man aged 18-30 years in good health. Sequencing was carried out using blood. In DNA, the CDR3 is TGTGCCAGCAGCCTCTTAGGCGGGCGAGACACCGGGGAGCTGTTTTTT. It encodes CASSLLGGRDTGELFF.